The 17 T cell receptor beta chains reported below all come from one sample, sequenced in a study of graft-versus-host responses after intestinal transplantation. For these TCRs, the target antigens are not known. Assay: immunoSEQ multiplex PCR; the TCRdb copy retains only in-frame clones and omits some. Among about 36,000 clones listed, approximately 93% were seen once. The sample was unstimulated CD4+ T cells sorted from spleen or lymph node cells, taken before transplant. The receptor set was obtained from a human donor who was the organ donor for an intestinal transplant.

This clone was detected once. The chain is built from TRBV19 and TRBJ1-6; D perhaps matches TRBD1 (6 bases). Trimming removed 6 bases from V and 12 bases from J, with 15 bases in between. Per germline, CDR1 LNHDA and CDR2 SQIVND (reference sequence). The CDR3 contains 13 residues. The CDR3 coding sequence is TGTGCCAGTAGGGAACAGGGTGTGGAACCCCTCCACTTT. This sequence encodes CASREQGVEPLHF.

The chain couples TRBV7-9 to TRBJ1-2, with D maybe TRBD1 (5 bases). The CDR3 extends over 13 amino acids. The germline V gene has CDR1 SEHNR and CDR2 FQNEAQ (reference sequence). V gave up 4 bases and J gave up 8 bases, with 14 bases separating them. CDR3 residues: CASSSGSRRGYTF. The CDR3 DNA reads as TGTGCCAGCAGCTCAGGGAGTAGGAGGGGCTACACCTTC.

The chain combines TRBV9 with TRBJ2-7, with 9 bases lining up with TRBD1. The CDR3 has 15 amino acids. V shed 0 bases, J shed 2 bases, and the junction held 3 bases outside the gene matches. Germline CDR1 is SGDLS and CDR2 is YYNGEE. In nucleotides, the CDR3 is TGTGCCAGCAGCGTAGCGGGGGACAGGGCCTACGAGCAGTACTTC. Protein product: CASSVAGDRAYEQYF.

This rearrangement joins TRBV2 to TRBJ2-1, with D uncertain. Trimming shortened V by 6 bases and J by 0 bases, and 15 bases separated the two germline ends. Germline V CDR1 and CDR2: SNHLY, FYNNEI. This CDR3 region has 16 residues. The CDR3 spells CASSLKALHSYNEQFF. The CDR3 coding sequence is TGTGCCAGCAGCCTGAAAGCTCTCCACTCCTACAATGAGCAGTTCTTC.

The rearrangement uses TRBV5-1 and TRBJ1-2; D possibly corresponds to TRBD1 (5 bases). Germline CDR1 and CDR2: SGHRS and YFSETQ. V lost 1 base, J lost 3 bases, and 22 bases lay in between. There are 18 residues in the CDR3. The CDR3 here is CASSLPGTPFEVDYGYTF. For the CDR3, the DNA is TGCGCCAGCAGCTTGCCCGGGACGCCCTTCGAGGTGGACTATGGCTACACCTTC.

This clone was picked up one time. The chain uses TRBV2 and TRBJ2-7; no reliable D call. Germline V gene lookup returns CDR1 SNHLY and CDR2 FYNNEI. This CDR3 is 12 amino acids long. Trimming cost V 7 bases and J 1 base, with 8 bases left between them. The CDR3, as DNA: TGTGCCAGCAACAGCAGATCCTACGAGCAGTACTTC. Translated, it gives CASNSRSYEQYF.

This chain links TRBV10-3 with TRBJ2-7; TRBD2 matches 15 bases. V shed 3 bases and J 2 bases; nucleotides not matched to a gene: 8. Germline V gene lookup returns CDR1 ENHRY and CDR2 SYGVKD. CDR3 length: 18 amino acids. The CDR3 region has the DNA TGTGCCATCAGTGAAGGGACTAGCGGGGGGTCGACTCCCTACGAGCAGTACTTC. Amino acids: CAISEGTSGGSTPYEQYF.

V and J are TRBV7-6 and TRBJ2-7, with 7 bases lining up with TRBD1. Germline values: CDR1 SGHVS, CDR2 FNYEAQ. The CDR3 is made up of 12 amino acids. V lost 5 bases and J lost 6; bases outside the gene matches: 4. The CDR3 region is CASSEGALEQYF. For the CDR3, the DNA is TGTGCCAGCAGCGAGGGGGCACTCGAGCAGTACTTC. The variable domain in full, completed from reference TRBV7-6 and TRBJ2-7, reads GAGVSQSPRYKVTKRGQDVALRCDPISGHVSLYWYRQALGQGPEFLTYFNYEAQQDKSGLPNDRFSAERPEGSISTLTIQRTEQRDSAMYRCASSEGALEQYFGPGTRLTVT.

This chain links TRBV18 with TRBJ2-4; tentatively, D is TRBD1 or TRBD2 (5 bases each). V shed 5 bases and J shed 2 bases, with 13 bases lying between them. The germline V gene has CDR1 KGHSH and CDR2 LQKENI. CDR3 size: 15 residues. The CDR3 protein is CASSTARGPKNIQYF. As DNA, the CDR3 is TGTGCCAGCTCAACCGCGAGGGGACCCAAAAACATTCAGTACTTC.

J is TRBJ2-5 and V is TRBV7-6; 10 bases match TRBD2. Germline V gene sequence: CDR1 SGHVS, CDR2 FNYEAQ. The CDR3 runs to 17 residues. After removal of 1 base from V and 5 bases from J, the junction contained 10 bases not matched to a gene. The DNA for the CDR3 is TGTGCCAGCAGCTTAGAACCCCAGCGGGGGGGCATCGAGACCCAGTACTTC. It is translated as CASSLEPQRGGIETQYF.

This rearrangement joins TRBV21-1 to TRBJ2-7; the D call TRBD1 from the table was never checked on the DNA. TRBV21-1 is a recognized pseudogene. The CDR3 contains 14 residues. CDR3 protein: CASSNRDREGEQYF. The CDR3 DNA reads TGTGCCAGCAGCAACCGGGACAGGGAGGGCGAGCAGTACTTC.

This chain joins TRBV9 and TRBJ2-3, with a possible D match to TRBD1 (5 bases). CDR3 length equals 16 residues. CDR1 and CDR2 (germline): SGDLS, YYNGEE. Trimming cost V 7 bases and J 5 bases, with 23 bases left between them. The CDR3: CASAERGLRGRDTQYF. The DNA for the CDR3 is TGTGCCAGCGCCGAAAGGGGCCTAAGGGGAAGAGATACGCAGTATTTT.

The gene calls are TRBV7-3 and TRBJ1-1; tentative D call: TRBD1 (6 bases). The CDR3 totals 13 residues. CDR1 is SGHTA, CDR2 FQGTGA, per germline. V was shortened by 5 bases and J by 4 bases, with 11 bases between the two germline ends. CDR3 DNA sequence: TGTGCCAGCAGCGCAGACAGGTTCACTGAAGCTTTCTTT. As protein: CASSADRFTEAFF.

V gene TRBV5-1 combines with J gene TRBJ2-3, with D unresolved. This CDR3 is built from 12 residues. Trimming cost V 1 base and J 6 bases, with 6 bases left between them. Germline CDR1 is SGHRS and CDR2 is YFSETQ. CDR3 coding DNA: TGCGCCAGCAGCTTGAATCGGGATACGCAGTATTTT. This codes for CASSLNRDTQYF.

The gene calls are TRBV11-2 and TRBJ2-1; no reliable D call. Germline assignment: CDR1 SGHAT and CDR2 FQNNGV. Trimming cost V 5 bases and J 5 bases, with 13 bases left between them. CDR3 length: 14 residues. The CDR3 protein is CASSPILENNEQFF. The CDR3 DNA follows: TGTGCCAGCAGCCCTATTCTAGAGAACAATGAGCAGTTCTTC.

The CDR3 nucleotides read TGTGCCTGGAGTGTATCCGGACACGTCTATGGCTACACCTTC. This sequence encodes CAWSVSGHVYGYTF. The chain couples TRBV30 to TRBJ1-2; TRBD1 is a possible D gene (5 bases). CDR1 and CDR2 from the germline V gene are GTSNPN and SVGIG (reference sequence). This CDR3 spans 14 amino acids. Trimming shortened V by 0 bases and J by 4 bases, and 12 bases separated the two germline ends.

This chain links TRBV7-9 with TRBJ1-2; 7 nucleotides line up with TRBD1. The CDR3 sequence is 16 residues long. Germline values: CDR1 SEHNR, CDR2 FQNEAQ (reference sequence). Losses at the gene ends were 4 bases for V and 4 bases for J; bases not matched to a gene: 12. Here the CDR3 DNA reads TGTGCCAGCAGCTCCACAACATTTGACAGGGCCTATGGCTACACCTTC. Protein sequence: CASSSTTFDRAYGYTF.